This TCR beta chain was observed in a study of yellow fever vaccine responses in identical twins. Trimming stripped 8 bases from V and 0 bases from J, with 16 bases between. The CDR3 runs 15 residues. CDR1 MDHEN and CDR2 SYDVKM come from the germline V gene. As regards this clonotype: The antigen is undetermined.

Findings and caveats of the study: As reported, the vaccine T cell response of twins seemed partly convergent and partly personalized.

Via MiXCR, TCRdb re-called the RT-PCR reads, giving one row per CDR3 protein. The table records about 13,000 distinct CDR3 sequences, approximately 85% of them present only once. The chain combines TRBV28 with TRBJ2-5; tentatively, D is TRBD1 (5 bases). Specimen: T cells from blood (PBMCs), unsorted or a sorted subset (not recorded which), collected before or after yellow fever vaccination (not recorded which). The sequence derives from a woman in her late teens or twenties who received the yellow fever vaccine. CDR3 sequence reads: CASVLRTGYQETQYF. The DNA of the CDR3 is TGTGCCAGCGTTTTGCGTACAGGTTACCAAGAGACCCAGTACTTC.